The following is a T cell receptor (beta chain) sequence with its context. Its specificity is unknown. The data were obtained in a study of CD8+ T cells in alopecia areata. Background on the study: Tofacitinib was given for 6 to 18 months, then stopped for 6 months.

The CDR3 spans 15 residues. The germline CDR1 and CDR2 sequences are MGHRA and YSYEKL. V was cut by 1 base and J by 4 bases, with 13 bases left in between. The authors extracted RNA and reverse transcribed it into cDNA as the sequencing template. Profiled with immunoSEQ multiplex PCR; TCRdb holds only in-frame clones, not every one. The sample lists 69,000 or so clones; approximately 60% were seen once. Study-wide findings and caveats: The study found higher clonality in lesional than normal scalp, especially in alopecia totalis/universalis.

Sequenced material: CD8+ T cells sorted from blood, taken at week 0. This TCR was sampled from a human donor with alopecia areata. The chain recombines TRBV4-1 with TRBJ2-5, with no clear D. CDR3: CASSQGGTLGETQYF. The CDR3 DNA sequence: TGCGCCAGCAGCCAAGGCGGAACTCTCGGAGAGACCCAGTACTTC.